The sequence of this T cell receptor (beta chain) was determined in a study of beta chain features in type 1 diabetes. The study, taken as a whole, reports: Sampled from patients, naive, central memory and Treg TCRB repertoires appeared more similar than those sampled from healthy donors.

This clone occurred a few times. As yet, its antigen is unknown. Expressed TCRB transcripts were sequenced after all isolated RNA was converted to cDNA. The table came from immunoSEQ multiplex PCR; TCRdb's copy has only in-frame clones and leaves some out. The sample includes approximately 200,000 clones, 9% to 10% of them seen just once. V lost 1 base and J lost 0, with 11 bases in between. From germline, CDR1 is SGHRS and CDR2 YFSETQ. This CDR3 spans 15 amino acids. This sequence was found in a woman aged 18-29 years in good health. Sequencing input: naive CD4+ T cells from blood. This rearrangement joins TRBV5-1 to TRBJ2-7, with D hard to call. CDR3 loop: CASSLSAVSSYEQYF. CDR3 nucleotides: TGCGCCAGCAGCTTGAGTGCTGTTAGCTCCTACGAGCAGTACTTC. The full variable domain, in which reference TRBV5-1 and TRBJ2-7 provide the parts outside the CDR3, is KAGVTQTPRYLIKTRGQQVTLSCSPISGHRSVSWYQQTPGQGLQFLFEYFSETQRNKGNFPGRFSGRQFSNSRSEMNVSTLELGDSALYLCASSLSAVSSYEQYFGPGTRLTVT.